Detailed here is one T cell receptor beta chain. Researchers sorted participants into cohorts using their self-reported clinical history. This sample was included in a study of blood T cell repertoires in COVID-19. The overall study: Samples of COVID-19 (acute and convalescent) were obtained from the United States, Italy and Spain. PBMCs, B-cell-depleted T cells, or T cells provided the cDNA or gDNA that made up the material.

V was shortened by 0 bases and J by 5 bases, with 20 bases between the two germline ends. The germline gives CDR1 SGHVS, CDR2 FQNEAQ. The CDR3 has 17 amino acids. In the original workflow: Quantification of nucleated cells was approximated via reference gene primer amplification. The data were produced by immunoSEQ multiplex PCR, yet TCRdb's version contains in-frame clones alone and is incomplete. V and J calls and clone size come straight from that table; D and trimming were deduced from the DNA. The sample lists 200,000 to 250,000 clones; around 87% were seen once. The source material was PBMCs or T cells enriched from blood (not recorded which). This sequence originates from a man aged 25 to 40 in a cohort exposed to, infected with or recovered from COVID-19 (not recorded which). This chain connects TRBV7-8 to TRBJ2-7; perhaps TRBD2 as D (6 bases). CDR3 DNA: TGTGCCAGCAGCTTAGCCGTTCGACAGACTAGTACCCACGAGCAGTACTTC. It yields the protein CASSLAVRQTSTHEQYF.